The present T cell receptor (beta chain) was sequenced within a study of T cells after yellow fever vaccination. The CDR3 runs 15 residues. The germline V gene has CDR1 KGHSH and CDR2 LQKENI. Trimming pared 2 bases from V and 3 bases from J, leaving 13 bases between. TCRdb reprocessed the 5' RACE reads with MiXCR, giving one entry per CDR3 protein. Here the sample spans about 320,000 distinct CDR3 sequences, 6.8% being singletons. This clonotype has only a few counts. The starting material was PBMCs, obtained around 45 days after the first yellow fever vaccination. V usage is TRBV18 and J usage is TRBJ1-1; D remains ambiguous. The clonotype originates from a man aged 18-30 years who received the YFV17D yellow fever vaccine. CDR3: CASSPVQAEDTEAFF. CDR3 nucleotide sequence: TGTGCCAGCTCACCAGTCCAGGCGGAAGACACTGAAGCTTTCTTT.